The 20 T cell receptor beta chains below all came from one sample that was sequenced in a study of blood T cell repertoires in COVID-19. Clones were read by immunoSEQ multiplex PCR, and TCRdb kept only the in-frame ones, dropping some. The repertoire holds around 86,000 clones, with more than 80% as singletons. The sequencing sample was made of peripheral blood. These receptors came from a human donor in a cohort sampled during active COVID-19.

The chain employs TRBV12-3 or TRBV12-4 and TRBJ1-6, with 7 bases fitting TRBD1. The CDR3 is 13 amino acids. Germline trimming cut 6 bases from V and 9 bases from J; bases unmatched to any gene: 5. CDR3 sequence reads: CASSRQGISPLHF. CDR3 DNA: TGTGCCAGCAGCCGACAGGGTATTTCACCCCTCCACTTT.

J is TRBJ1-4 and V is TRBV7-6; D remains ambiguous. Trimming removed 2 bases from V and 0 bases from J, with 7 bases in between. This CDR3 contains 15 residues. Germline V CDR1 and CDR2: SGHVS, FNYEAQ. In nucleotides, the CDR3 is TGTGCCAGCAGCTTAACCCCTACAACTAATGAAAAACTGTTTTTT. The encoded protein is CASSLTPTTNEKLFF.

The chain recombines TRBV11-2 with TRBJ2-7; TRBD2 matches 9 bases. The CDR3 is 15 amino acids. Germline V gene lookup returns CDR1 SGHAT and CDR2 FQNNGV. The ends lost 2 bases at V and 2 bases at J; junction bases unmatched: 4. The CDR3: CASSLRSGGPYEQYF. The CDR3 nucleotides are TGTGCCAGCAGCTTAAGGAGCGGGGGGCCCTACGAGCAGTACTTC.

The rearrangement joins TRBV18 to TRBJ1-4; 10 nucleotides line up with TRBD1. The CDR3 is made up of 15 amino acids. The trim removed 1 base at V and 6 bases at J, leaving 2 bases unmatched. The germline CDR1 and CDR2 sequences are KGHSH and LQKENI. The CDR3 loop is CASSPQTGGYEKLFF. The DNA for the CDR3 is TGTGCCAGCTCACCACAGACAGGGGGCTATGAAAAACTGTTTTTT. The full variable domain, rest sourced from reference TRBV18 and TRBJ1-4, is NAGVMQNPRHLVRRRGQEARLRCSPMKGHSHVYWYRQLPEEGLKFMVYLQKENIIDESGMPKERFSAEFPKEGPSILRIQQVVRGDSAAYFCASSPQTGGYEKLFFGSGTQLSVL.

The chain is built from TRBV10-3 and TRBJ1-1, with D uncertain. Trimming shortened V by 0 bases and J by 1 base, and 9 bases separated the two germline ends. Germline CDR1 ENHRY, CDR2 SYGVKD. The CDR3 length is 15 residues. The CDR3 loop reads CAISESNNRNTEAFF. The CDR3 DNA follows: TGTGCCATCAGTGAGTCGAACAACAGGAACACTGAAGCTTTCTTT.

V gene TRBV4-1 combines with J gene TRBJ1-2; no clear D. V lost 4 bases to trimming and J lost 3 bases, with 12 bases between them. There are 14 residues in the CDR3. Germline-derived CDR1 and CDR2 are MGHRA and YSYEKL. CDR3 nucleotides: TGCGCCAGCAGCCTCGGTGGGCAGGACTATGGCTACACCTTC. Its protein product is CASSLGGQDYGYTF.

Here the CDR3 DNA reads TGCAGTGCTAGGGGGGCCAATGAGCAGTTCTTC. It is translated as CSARGANEQFF. This rearrangement joins TRBV20-1 to TRBJ2-1; TRBD1 might be the D (6 bases). CDR3 length: 11 amino acids. Per the germline V gene, CDR1 is DFQATT and CDR2 is SNEGSKA (reference sequence). V was cut by 3 bases and J by 6 bases, with 6 bases left in between.

The CDR3 DNA reads TGTGCCAGCAGCCAAGCGGTGGGGAAGGGGGGCTACACCTTC. This encodes CASSQAVGKGGYTF. The chain carries TRBV14 and TRBJ1-2, with D perhaps matching TRBD1 (5 bases). The length of the CDR3 is 14 residues. V dropped 1 base and J dropped 8 bases, with 14 bases sitting between them. CDR1 is SGHDN, CDR2 FVKESK, per germline.

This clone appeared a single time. CDR3 region: CASSYWVGDEQYF. In nucleotides, the CDR3 is TGTGCCAGCAGTTACTGGGTGGGCGACGAGCAGTACTTC. This sequence joins TRBV6-2 or TRBV6-3 and TRBJ2-7, with D hard to call. CDR3 size: 13 residues. The germline V gene has CDR1 MNHEY and CDR2 SVGEGT. With 1 base removed from V and 5 bases from J, the gap between germline ends came to 9 bases.

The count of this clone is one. CDR3 sequence reads: CASQATYANTEAFF. CDR3 DNA sequence: TGTGCCAGTCAAGCGACGTACGCGAACACTGAAGCTTTCTTT. The chain carries TRBV6-5 and TRBJ1-1; D not certain. With 9 bases removed from V and 1 base from J, the gap between germline ends came to 15 bases. This CDR3 spans 14 amino acids. CDR1 is MNHEY, CDR2 SVGAGI, per germline.

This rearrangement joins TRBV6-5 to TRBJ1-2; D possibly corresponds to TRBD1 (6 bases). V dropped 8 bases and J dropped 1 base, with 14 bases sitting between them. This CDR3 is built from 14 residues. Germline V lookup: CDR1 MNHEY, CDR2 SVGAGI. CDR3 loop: CASSRTAGNYGYTF. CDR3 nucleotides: TGTGCCAGCTCACGGACAGCCGGTAACTATGGCTACACCTTC.

CDR3 region: CASRGGAGNTIYF. CDR3 in DNA: TGTGCCAGCAGAGGGGGAGCCGGAAACACCATATATTTT. The chain employs TRBV6-5 and TRBJ1-3; possible D gene TRBD1, 6 bases. Germline V gives CDR1 MNHEY, CDR2 SVGAGI. The CDR3 length is 13 residues. V was cut by 6 bases and J by 4 bases, with 10 bases left in between.

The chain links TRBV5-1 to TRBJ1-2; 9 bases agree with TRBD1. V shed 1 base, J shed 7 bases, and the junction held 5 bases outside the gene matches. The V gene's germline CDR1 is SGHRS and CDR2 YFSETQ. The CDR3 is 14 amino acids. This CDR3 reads CASSLSQGAGGYTF. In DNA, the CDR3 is TGCGCCAGCAGCTTGTCACAGGGGGCAGGTGGCTACACCTTC. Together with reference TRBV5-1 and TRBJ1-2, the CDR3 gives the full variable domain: KAGVTQTPRYLIKTRGQQVTLSCSPISGHRSVSWYQQTPGQGLQFLFEYFSETQRNKGNFPGRFSGRQFSNSRSEMNVSTLELGDSALYLCASSLSQGAGGYTFGSGTRLTVV.

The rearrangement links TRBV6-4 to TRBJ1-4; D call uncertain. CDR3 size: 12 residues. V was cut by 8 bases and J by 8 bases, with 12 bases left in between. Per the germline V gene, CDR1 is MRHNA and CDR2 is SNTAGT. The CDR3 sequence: CASFEGDEKLFF. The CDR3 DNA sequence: TGTGCCAGCTTTGAGGGTGACGAAAAACTGTTTTTT.

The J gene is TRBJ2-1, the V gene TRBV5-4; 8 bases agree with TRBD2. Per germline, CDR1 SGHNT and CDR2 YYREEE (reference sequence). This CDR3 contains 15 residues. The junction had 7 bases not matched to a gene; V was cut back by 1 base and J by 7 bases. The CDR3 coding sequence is TGTGCCAGCAGCTTGACGACGGGGGGGCCGAATGAGCAGTTCTTC. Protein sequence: CASSLTTGGPNEQFF.

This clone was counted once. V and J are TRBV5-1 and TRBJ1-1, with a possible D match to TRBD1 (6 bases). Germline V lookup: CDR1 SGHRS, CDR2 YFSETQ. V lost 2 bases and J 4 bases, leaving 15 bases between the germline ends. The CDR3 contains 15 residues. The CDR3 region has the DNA TGCGCCAGCAGCTTAACCGGGACACAGGCCACTGAAGCTTTCTTT. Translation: CASSLTGTQATEAFF.

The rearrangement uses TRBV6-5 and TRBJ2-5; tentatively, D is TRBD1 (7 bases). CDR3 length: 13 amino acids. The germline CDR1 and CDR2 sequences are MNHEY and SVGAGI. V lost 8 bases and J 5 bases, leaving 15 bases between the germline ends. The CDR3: CASEFRGRETQYF. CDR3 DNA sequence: TGTGCCAGCGAATTCAGGGGGAGGGAGACCCAGTACTTC.

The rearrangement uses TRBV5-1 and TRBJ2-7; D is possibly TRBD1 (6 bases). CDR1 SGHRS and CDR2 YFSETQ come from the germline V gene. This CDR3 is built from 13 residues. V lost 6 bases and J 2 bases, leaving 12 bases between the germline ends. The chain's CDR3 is CASNLGAAYEQYF. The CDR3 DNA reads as TGCGCCAGCAACCTGGGGGCAGCCTACGAGCAGTACTTC.

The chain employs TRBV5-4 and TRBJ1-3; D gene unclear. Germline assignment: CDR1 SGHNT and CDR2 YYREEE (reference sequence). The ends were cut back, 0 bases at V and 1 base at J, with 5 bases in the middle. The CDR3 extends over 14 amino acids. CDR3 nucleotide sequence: TGTGCCAGCAGCTTGGGGACTTCTGGAAACACCATATATTTT. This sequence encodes CASSLGTSGNTIYF. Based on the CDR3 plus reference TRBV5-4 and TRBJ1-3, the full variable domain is ETGVTQSPTHLIKTRGQQVTLRCSSQSGHNTVSWYQQALGQGPQFIFQYYREEENGRGNFPPRFSGLQFPNYSSELNVNALELDDSALYLCASSLGTSGNTIYFGEGSWLTVV.

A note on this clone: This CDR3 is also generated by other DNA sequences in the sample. The CDR3: CASSGQGNQPQHF. As DNA, the CDR3 is TGTGCCAGCAGTGGGCAGGGTAATCAGCCCCAGCATTTT. This sequence joins TRBV2 and TRBJ1-5; the D gene is possibly TRBD1 (5 bases). The germline V gene has CDR1 SNHLY and CDR2 FYNNEI. V dropped 4 bases and J dropped 4 bases, with 8 bases sitting between them. The CDR3 extends over 13 amino acids.